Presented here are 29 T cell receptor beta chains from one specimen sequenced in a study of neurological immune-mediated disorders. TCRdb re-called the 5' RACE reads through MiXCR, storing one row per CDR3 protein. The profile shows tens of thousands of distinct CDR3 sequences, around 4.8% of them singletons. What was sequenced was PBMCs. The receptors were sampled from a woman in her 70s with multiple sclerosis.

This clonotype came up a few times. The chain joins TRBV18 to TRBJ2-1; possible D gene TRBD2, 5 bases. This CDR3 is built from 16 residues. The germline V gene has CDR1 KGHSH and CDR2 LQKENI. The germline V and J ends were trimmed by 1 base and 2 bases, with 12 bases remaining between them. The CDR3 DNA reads TGTGCCAGCTCACCACGGAGCGGAGAAACCTACAATGAGCAGTTCTTC. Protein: CASSPRSGETYNEQFF. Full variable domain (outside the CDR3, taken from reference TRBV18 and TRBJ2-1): NAGVMQNPRHLVRRRGQEARLRCSPMKGHSHVYWYRQLPEEGLKFMVYLQKENIIDESGMPKERFSAEFPKEGPSILRIQQVVRGDSAAYFCASSPRSGETYNEQFFGPGTRLTVL.

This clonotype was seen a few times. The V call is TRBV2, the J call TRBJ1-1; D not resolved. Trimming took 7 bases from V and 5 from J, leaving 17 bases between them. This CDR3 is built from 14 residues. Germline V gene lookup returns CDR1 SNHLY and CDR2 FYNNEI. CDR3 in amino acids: CASIPRTAATEAFF. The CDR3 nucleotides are TGTGCCAGCATCCCCCGGACGGCAGCTACTGAAGCTTTCTTT. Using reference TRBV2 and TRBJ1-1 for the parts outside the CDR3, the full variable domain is EPEVTQTPSHQVTQMGQEVILRCVPISNHLYFYWYRQILGQKVEFLVSFYNNEISEKSEIFDDQFSVERPDGSNFTLKIRSTKLEDSAMYFCASIPRTAATEAFFGQGTRLTVV.

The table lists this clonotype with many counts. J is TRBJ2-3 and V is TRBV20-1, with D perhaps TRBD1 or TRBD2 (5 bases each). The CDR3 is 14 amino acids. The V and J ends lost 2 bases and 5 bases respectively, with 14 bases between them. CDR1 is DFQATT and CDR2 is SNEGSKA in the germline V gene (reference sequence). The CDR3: CSARKGPFEDTQYF. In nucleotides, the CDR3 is TGCAGTGCTAGAAAGGGACCCTTTGAAGATACGCAGTATTTT.

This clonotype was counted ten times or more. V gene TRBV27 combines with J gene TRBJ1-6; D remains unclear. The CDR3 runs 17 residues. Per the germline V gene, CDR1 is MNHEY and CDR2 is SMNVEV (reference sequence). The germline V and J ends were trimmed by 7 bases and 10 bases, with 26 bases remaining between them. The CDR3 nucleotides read TGTGCCAGCACACGGCAGGCGGGGAACCGTGCCGACTCACCCCTCCACTTT. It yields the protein CASTRQAGNRADSPLHF.

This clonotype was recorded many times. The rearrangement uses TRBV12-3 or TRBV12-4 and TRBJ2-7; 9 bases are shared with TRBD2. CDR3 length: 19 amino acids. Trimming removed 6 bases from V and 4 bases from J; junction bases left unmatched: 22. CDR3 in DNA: TGTGCCAGCAGCCCTGGATTTGGGGGTATGGCTAGCGGGATTTACGAGCAGTACTTC. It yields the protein CASSPGFGGMASGIYEQYF.

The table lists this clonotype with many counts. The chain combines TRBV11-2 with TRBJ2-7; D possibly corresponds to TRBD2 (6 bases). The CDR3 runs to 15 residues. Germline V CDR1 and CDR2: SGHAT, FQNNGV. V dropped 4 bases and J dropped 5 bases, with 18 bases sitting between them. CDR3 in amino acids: CASSYGGVRVHEQYF. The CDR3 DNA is TGTGCCAGCAGCTATGGCGGGGTAAGGGTCCACGAGCAGTACTTC.

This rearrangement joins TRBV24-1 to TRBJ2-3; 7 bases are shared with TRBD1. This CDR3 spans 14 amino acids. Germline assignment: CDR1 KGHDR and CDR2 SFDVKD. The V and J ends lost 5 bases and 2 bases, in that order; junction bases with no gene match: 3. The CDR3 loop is CATSVTGDTDTQYF. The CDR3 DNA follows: TGTGCCACCAGTGTAACAGGGGACACAGATACGCAGTATTTT.

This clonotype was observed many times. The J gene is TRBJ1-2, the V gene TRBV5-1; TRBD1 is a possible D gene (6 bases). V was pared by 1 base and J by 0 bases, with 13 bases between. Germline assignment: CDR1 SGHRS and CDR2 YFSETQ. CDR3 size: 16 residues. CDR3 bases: TGCGCCAGCAGCTTGCCAGGGGACCTAACTAACTATGGCTACACCTTC. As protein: CASSLPGDLTNYGYTF.

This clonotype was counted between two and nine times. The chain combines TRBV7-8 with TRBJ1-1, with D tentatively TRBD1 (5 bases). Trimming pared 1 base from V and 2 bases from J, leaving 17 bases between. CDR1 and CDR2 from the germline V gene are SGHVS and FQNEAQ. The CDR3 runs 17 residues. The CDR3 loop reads CASSLGTWDGENTEAFF. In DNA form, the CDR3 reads TGTGCCAGCAGCTTAGGGACCTGGGACGGGGAAAACACTGAAGCTTTCTTT.

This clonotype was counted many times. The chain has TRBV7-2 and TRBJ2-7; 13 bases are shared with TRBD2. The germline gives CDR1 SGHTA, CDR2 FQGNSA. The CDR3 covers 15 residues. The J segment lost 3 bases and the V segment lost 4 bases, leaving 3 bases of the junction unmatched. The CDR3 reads CASSWGLAGFYEQYF. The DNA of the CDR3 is TGTGCCAGCAGCTGGGGACTAGCGGGATTCTACGAGCAGTACTTC.

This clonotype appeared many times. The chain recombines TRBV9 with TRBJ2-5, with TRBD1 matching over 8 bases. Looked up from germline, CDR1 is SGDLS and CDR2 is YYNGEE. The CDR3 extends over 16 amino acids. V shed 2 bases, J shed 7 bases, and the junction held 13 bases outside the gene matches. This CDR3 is CASSVGDRSRTGTQYF. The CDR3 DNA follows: TGTGCCAGCAGCGTGGGGGACAGGTCAAGAACAGGGACCCAGTACTTC.

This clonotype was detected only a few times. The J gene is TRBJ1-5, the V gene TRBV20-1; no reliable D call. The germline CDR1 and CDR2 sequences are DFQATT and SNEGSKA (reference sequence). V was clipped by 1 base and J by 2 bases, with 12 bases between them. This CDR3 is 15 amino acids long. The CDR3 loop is CSARVGGSGNQPQHF. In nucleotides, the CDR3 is TGCAGTGCTAGAGTTGGAGGGAGTGGCAATCAGCCCCAGCATTTT.

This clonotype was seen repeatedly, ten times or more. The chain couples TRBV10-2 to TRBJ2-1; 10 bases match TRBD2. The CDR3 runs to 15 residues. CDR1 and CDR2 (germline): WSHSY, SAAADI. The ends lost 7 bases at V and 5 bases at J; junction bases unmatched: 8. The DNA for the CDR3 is TGCGCCAGCAAGCGGGAGGGTGGGAAACACAATGAGCAGTTCTTC. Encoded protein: CASKREGGKHNEQFF.

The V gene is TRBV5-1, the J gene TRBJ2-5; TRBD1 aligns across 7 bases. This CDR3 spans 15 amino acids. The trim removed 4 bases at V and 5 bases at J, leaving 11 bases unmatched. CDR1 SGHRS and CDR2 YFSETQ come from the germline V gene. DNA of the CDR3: TGCGCCAGCAGCGGGTCCGGGACAGCAGGGGAGACCCAGTACTTC. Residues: CASSGSGTAGETQYF.

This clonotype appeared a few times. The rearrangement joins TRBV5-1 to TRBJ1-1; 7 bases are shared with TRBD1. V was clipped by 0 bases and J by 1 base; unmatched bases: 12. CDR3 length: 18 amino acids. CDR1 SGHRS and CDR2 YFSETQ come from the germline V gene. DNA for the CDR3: TGCGCCAGCAGCTTGGCTAAGCCGAGGGGGCCATGGAACACTGAAGCTTTCTTT. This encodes CASSLAKPRGPWNTEAFF.

The CDR3 nucleotides read TGTGCCAGTAGTATAACCATACCTTCACTTGCCACGAGGGCCGCCGGGGAGCTGTTTTTT. Translation: CASSITIPSLATRAAGELFF. The chain is built from TRBV19 and TRBJ2-2; the D gene is possibly TRBD2 (5 bases). This CDR3 contains 20 residues. In germline, CDR1 is LNHDA, CDR2 SQIVND (reference sequence). V was clipped by 2 bases and J by 6 bases, with 28 bases between them.

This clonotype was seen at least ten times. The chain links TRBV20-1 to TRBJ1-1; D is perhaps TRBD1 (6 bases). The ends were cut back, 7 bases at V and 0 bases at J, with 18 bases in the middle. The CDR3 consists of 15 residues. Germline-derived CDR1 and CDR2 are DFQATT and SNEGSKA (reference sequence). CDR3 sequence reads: CSVKSPQGLNTEAFF. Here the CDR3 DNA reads TGCAGTGTTAAGAGCCCACAGGGCCTGAACACTGAAGCTTTCTTT.

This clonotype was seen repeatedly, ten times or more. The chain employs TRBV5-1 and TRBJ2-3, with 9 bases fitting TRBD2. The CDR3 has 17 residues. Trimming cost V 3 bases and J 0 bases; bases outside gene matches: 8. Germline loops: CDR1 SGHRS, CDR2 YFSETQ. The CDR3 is CASSYEAGGLSTDTQYF. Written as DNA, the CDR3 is TGCGCCAGCAGCTACGAAGCGGGAGGACTAAGCACAGATACGCAGTATTTT.

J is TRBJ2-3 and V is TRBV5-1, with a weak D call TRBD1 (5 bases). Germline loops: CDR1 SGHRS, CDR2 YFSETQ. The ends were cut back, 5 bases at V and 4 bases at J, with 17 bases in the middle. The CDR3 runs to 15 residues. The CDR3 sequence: CASSQDPGPPDTQYF. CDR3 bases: TGCGCCAGCAGTCAAGACCCAGGGCCTCCAGATACGCAGTATTTT.

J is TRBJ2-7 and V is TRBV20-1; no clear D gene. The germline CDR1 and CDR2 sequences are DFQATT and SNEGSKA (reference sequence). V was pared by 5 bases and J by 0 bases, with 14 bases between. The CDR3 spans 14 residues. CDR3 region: CSAGPTTFSYEQYF. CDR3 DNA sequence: TGCAGTGCTGGCCCTACGACCTTCTCCTACGAGCAGTACTTC.

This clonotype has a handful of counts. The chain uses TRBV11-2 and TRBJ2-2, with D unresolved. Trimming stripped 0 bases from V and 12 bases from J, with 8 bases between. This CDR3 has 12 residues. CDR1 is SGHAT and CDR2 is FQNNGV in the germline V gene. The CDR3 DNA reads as TGTGCCAGCAGCTTAGATCCCAGTAAGCTGTTTTTT. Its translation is CASSLDPSKLFF.

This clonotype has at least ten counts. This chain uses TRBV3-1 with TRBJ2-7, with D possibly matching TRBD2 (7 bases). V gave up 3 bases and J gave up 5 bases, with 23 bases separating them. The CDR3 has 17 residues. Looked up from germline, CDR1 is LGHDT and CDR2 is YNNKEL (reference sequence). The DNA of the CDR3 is TGTGCCAGCAGCCAGGGAAGGGGGAGGGCCCTCAAGAACGAGCAGTACTTC. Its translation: CASSQGRGRALKNEQYF.

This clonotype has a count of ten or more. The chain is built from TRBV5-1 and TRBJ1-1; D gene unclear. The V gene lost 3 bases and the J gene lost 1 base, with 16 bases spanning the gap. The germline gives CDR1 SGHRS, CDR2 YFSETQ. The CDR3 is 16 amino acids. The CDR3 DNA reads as TGCGCCAGCAGCTCCCGACCGGGGATGCGGAACACTGAAGCTTTCTTT. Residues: CASSSRPGMRNTEAFF.

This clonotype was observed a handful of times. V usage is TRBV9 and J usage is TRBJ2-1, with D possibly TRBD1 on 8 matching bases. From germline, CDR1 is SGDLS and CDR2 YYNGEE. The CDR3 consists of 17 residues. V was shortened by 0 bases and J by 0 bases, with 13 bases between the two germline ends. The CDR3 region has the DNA TGTGCCAGCAGCGTAGCTACAGGGGGGGGCTCCTACAATGAGCAGTTCTTC. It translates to CASSVATGGGSYNEQFF.

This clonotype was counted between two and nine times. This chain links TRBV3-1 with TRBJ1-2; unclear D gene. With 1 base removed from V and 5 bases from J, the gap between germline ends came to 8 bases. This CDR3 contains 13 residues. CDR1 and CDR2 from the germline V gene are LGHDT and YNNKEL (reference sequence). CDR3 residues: CASSQGHEYGYTF. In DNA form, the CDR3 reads TGTGCCAGCAGCCAAGGGCACGAGTATGGCTACACCTTC.

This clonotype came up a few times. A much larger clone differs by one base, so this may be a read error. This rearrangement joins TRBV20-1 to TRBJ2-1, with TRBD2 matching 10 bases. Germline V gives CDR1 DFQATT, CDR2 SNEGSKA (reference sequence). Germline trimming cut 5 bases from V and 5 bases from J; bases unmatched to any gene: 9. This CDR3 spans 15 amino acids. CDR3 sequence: CSAPVNSGRNNEQFF. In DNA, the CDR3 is TGCAGTGCTCCGGTGAATAGCGGGAGGAACAATGAGCAGTTCTTC.

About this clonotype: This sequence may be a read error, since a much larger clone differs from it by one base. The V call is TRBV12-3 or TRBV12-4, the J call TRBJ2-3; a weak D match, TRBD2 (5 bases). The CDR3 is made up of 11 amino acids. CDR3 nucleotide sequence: TGTGACAGCACGGGGTCAGATACGCAGTATTTT. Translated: CDSTGSDTQYF.

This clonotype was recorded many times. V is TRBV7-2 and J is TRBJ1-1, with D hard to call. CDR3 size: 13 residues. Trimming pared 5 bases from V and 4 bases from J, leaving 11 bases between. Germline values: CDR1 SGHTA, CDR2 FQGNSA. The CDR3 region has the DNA TGTGCCAGCAGCCCATACGCGGCCACTGAAGCTTTCTTT. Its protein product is CASSPYAATEAFF.

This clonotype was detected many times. CDR3 DNA: TGCAGTGCTAGGGGGACTAGCGAGACAATGAAGCAGTTCTTC. Amino acid sequence: CSARGTSETMKQFF. The rearrangement links TRBV20-1 to TRBJ2-1, with 10 bases matching TRBD2. The CDR3 extends over 14 amino acids. V lost 3 bases to trimming and J lost 11 bases; unmatched junction nucleotides: 10. Germline V lookup: CDR1 DFQATT, CDR2 SNEGSKA (reference sequence).